The clone carrying this T cell receptor (beta chain) has more than one count but fewer than ten. Its target is not known. The method for making cDNA was 5'RACE, and it used 10-nucleotide random UMIs. A single run covered 15-18 subjects with over 170 million TCR-beta sequences. TCRdb passed the 5' RACE reads through MiXCR, listing each CDR3 protein once. The table lists fewer than 40,000 distinct CDR3 sequences, about an eighth of them singletons. These data come from a study of neurological immune-mediated disorders. Study observations and caveats: Private repertoires in all groups were suggested, as expanded clones shared no CDR3 amino acid sequences across subjects.

Germline V CDR1 and CDR2: SQVTM, ANQGSEA. The length of the CDR3 is 11 residues. Noted time point: longitudinal time-point 2. PBMCs stored at -80 C, 2 million in total, were the source of the unsorted libraries. The sample consisted of PBMCs. This TCR was recovered from a middle-aged woman in good health. This chain connects TRBV29-1 to TRBJ1-3, with D uncertain. DNA for the CDR3: TGCGGCAGTAGCTCTGGAAACACCATATATTTT. This gives the protein CGSSSGNTIYF.